These T cell receptor beta chains were read from a single sample in a study of CD4 T cells in relation to SARS-CoV-2 and coronaviruses. These receptors have no identified antigens. Clones were sequenced by immunoSEQ multiplex PCR, and TCRdb holds only the in-frame ones, with some missing. The sample includes over 40,000 clones, 84% of them seen just once. The sequenced material came from naive CD4+ T cells from PBMCs, cultured in vitro. The receptors come from an adult with COVID-19. Both conserved end residues are trimmed from each CDR3.

V | CDR3
TRBV6-4 | ASSDSDRGELF
TRBV24-1 | ATSASGGSKLF
TRBV19 | ASSVGGGSVADTQY
TRBV2 | ASGKEGNQPQH
TRBV5-1 | ASSRTGTGVVNEKLF
TRBV5-1 | ASSPGVVVNTGELF
TRBV18 | ASSPQRDVGAGELF
TRBV28 | ASSEQGGRETQY
TRBV28 | ASSFRGGRAETQY
TRBV3-1/TRBV3-2 | ASSHINPGELF
TRBV5-1 | ASRAGAQEKLF
TRBV21-1 | ASSKWAGTSVSTDTQY
TRBV5-1 | ASSSTGTSGIFEQF
TRBV27 | ASKSRTGVHTEAF
TRBV7-8 | ASSSPLTSGKETQY
TRBV20-1 | SASFLRTRYNEQF
TRBV30 | AWSVGSGGDTQY
TRBV27 | ASKAGANVLT
TRBV20-1 | SASRDSLSYEQY
TRBV30 | AWIRGTAETQY
TRBV7-2 | ASSLDRSTDTQY
TRBV28 | ASSLSSRRINQPQH
TRBV25-1 | ASSEKGLLVEAF
TRBV5-1 | ASSIDSSSGNTIY
TRBV19 | ASRPIEVETQY
TRBV3-1/TRBV3-2 | AGSQRTSGKNTGELF
TRBV6-6 | ASSLGTAQETQY
TRBV2 | ARQGSGNSPLH
TRBV6-5 | ASSRGRANTGELF
TRBV28 | ASRLAGDTQY
TRBV6-6 | ASSYSAGYNSPLH
TRBV4-2 | ASSQESAMMGSGANVLT
TRBV7-9 | ASSQGTSGIDEQF
TRBV18 | ASSPWGDANTGELF
TRBV5-6 | ASSPRPRQGVHEQY
TRBV19 | ASTNNPSGTDTQY
TRBV4-2 | ASSQEGSSPGETQY
TRBV6-6 | ASSRELGTSYEQY
TRBV28 | ASSLTTGGDSPLH
TRBV6-5 | ASSKTGGRETQY
TRBV5-1 | ASSLAPPRANNEKLF
TRBV7-8 | ASSPRGSGRMY
TRBV27 | ASSLQRASYEQY
TRBV5-1 | ASSLGLAGDEQF
TRBV14 | ASSHTTGTSPINEQF
TRBV7-9 | ASSPGGEQF
TRBV9 | ASSVPSDREGEAF
TRBV2 | ASSRRRDSYEQY
TRBV7-9 | ASLPPGQGKNRDEQY
TRBV9 | ASSPLAGVGNEQF
TRBV5-1 | ASSLTGPDTIY
TRBV7-9 | ASSLEGPASI
TRBV28 | ASRLQRVAGGYEQY
TRBV5-4 | ASSRLAKDNEQF
TRBV18 | ASSPGQGGNQPQH
TRBV6-2/TRBV6-3 | ASSNAVEGRFKY